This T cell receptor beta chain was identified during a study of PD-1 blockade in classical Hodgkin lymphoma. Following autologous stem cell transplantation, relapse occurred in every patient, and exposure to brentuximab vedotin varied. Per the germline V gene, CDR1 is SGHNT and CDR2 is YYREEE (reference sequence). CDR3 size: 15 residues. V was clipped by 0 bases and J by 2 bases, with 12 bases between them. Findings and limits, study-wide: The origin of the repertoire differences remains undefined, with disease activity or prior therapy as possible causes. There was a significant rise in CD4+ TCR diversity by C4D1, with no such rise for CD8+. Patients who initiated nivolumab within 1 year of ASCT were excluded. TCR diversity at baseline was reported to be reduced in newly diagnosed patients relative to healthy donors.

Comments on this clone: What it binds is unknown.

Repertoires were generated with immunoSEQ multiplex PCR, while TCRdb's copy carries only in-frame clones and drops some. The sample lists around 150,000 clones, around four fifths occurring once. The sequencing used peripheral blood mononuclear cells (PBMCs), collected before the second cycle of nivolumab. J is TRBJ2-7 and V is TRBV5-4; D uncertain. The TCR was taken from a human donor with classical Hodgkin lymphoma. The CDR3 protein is CASSLDSSEAYEQYF. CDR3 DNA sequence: TGTGCCAGCAGCTTGGATAGCAGTGAAGCCTACGAGCAGTACTTC.